This TCR beta chain comes out of a study of cytomegalovirus exposure and HLA in healthy donors. The germline CDR1 and CDR2 sequences are SGHTA and FQGNSA. V was clipped by 5 bases and J by 5 bases, with 9 bases between them. CDR3 length equals 12 residues. PCR was performed using 60 Vbeta and 13 Jbeta primers. Some clones are missing from TCRdb's copy, which holds only in-frame ones; the method was immunoSEQ multiplex PCR. The profile covers some 120,000 clones, with about 78% appearing a single time and approximately 8.2% taken by the ten largest. The clonotype comes from a woman between 35 and 50 years old in good health and CMV-seropositive. The sample was PBMCs. The genes are TRBV7-2 and TRBJ2-5; perhaps TRBD2 as D (5 bases). The CDR3 DNA sequence: TGTGCCAGCAGCCCGGGGTGGGAGACCCAGTACTTC. Amino acid sequence: CASSPGWETQYF.